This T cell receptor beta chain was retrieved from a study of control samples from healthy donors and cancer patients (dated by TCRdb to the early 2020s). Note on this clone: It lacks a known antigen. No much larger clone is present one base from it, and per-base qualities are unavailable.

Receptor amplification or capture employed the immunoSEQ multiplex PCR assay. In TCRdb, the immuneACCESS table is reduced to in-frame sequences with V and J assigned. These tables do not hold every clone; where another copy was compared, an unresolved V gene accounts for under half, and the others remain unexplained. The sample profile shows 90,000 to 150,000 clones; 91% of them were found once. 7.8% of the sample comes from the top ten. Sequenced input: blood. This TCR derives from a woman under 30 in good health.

The CDR3 has the sequence CAISGHATGGYGYTF. The bases read TGTGCCATCAGTGGACATGCAACCGGTGGTTATGGCTACACCTTC. In this chain, TRBV10-3 is recombined with TRBJ1-2, with the identity of the D gene unclear. At the junction V is shortened by 4 bases and J by 5 bases, with 17 bases in between. CDR1 and CDR2, looked up from the germline V gene, are ENHRY and SYGVKD. The CDR3 spans 15 residues, from the cysteine through the phenylalanine. The sequence is cut down to CDR3 DNA, 45 bases in frame from base 1.